Listed below are T cell receptor beta chains from one sample, sequenced in a study of cytomegalovirus exposure and HLA in healthy donors. The data were produced by immunoSEQ multiplex PCR, yet TCRdb's version contains in-frame clones alone and is incomplete. The profile shows fewer than 150,000 clones, 70% to 80% of them singletons. Sequenced: PBMCs. These receptors all come from a woman aged 45 to 65 in good health and CMV-seronegative. The CDR3 runs from the conserved cysteine through the conserved F or W. D genes are given only for firm matches. Where a row states a size, it is once, few, many or the class of an expanded clone; other rows omit it.

V gene,D gene,J gene,clone size,CDR3 protein,CDR3 DNA
TRBV19,.,TRBJ1-1,.,CASSPPDRFYTEAFF,TGTGCCAGTAGTCCCCCTGACAGGTTCTACACTGAAGCTTTCTTT
TRBV4-3,.,TRBJ2-3,few,CASSQAAGLNTQYF,TGCGCCAGCAGCCAAGCCGCGGGACTCAATACGCAGTATTTT
TRBV2,TRBD1,TRBJ1-5,.,CASNPDRGVYSNQPQHF,TGTGCCAGCAACCCGGACAGGGGCGTCTATAGCAATCAGCCCCAGCATTTT
TRBV28,TRBD1,TRBJ1-2,few,CASAGTAYGYTF,TGTGCCAGCGCCGGGACAGCATATGGCTACACCTTC
TRBV7-9,.,TRBJ1-1,.,CASSLVQGNTEAFF,TGTGCCAGCAGCTTAGTTCAGGGGAACACTGAAGCTTTCTTT
TRBV6-1,TRBD1,TRBJ1-4,.,CASTETGGYEKLFF,TGTGCCAGCACCGAAACAGGGGGTTATGAAAAACTGTTTTTT
TRBV5-1,.,TRBJ1-1,.,CASSSALGGDTEAFF,TGCGCCAGCAGCTCCGCGCTCGGGGGGGACACTGAAGCTTTCTTT
TRBV5-1,TRBD1,TRBJ2-7,few,CASSTGQGPYEQYF,TGCGCCAGCAGCACCGGACAGGGTCCCTACGAGCAGTACTTC
TRBV27,.,TRBJ2-7,.,CATRPGDSYEQYF,TGTGCCACCCGACCGGGGGATAGCTACGAGCAGTACTTC
TRBV25-1,.,TRBJ1-4,.,CASSEYGYSSNEKLFF,TGTGCCAGCAGTGAATACGGTTACAGCTCTAATGAAAAACTGTTTTTT
TRBV7-9,TRBD1,TRBJ1-1,.,CASSPTAGTGILKAFF,TGTGCCAGCAGCCCTACGGCCGGGACAGGGATCTTAAAAGCTTTCTTT
TRBV18,.,TRBJ1-6,.,CASSPSGVPLHF,TGTGCCAGCTCACCGTCGGGTGTGCCCCTCCACTTT
TRBV5-1,.,TRBJ2-3,.,CASSLGRGRTDTQYF,TGCGCCAGCAGCTTGGGGCGGGGACGCACAGATACGCAGTATTTT
TRBV7-3,.,TRBJ1-1,.,CASSLIAVRDTEAFF,TGTGCCAGCAGCTTAATTGCGGTGAGGGACACTGAAGCTTTCTTT
TRBV6-6,.,TRBJ1-1,once,CASSRNTEAFF,TGTGCCAGCAGTCGGAACACTGAAGCTTTCTTT
TRBV14,.,TRBJ2-2,.,CASSQDLRGASTGELFF,TGTGCCAGCAGCCAAGATCTTCGGGGGGCTAGTACCGGGGAGCTGTTTTTT
TRBV2,.,TRBJ1-1,once,CASIGVARNTEAFF,TGTGCCAGCATAGGGGTGGCGCGGAACACTGAAGCTTTCTTT
TRBV30,TRBD2,TRBJ2-3,.,CAWSPGGAGTQYF,TGTGCCTGGAGTCCCGGGGGGGCCGGTACGCAGTATTTT
TRBV7-7,.,TRBJ2-5,.,CASSSQTGGETQYF,TGTGCTAGCAGCTCTCAGACTGGCGGAGAGACCCAGTACTTC
TRBV12-5,.,TRBJ1-2,.,CASGLGLRLGYTF,TGTGCTAGTGGTTTAGGACTCCGACTTGGCTACACCTTC
TRBV6-5,TRBD2,TRBJ2-7,.,CASSSTFGEGYEQYF,TGTGCCAGCAGTTCCACTTTCGGGGAGGGCTACGAGCAGTACTTC
TRBV29-1,.,TRBJ2-3,.,CSVFRQGKLKSTDTQYF,TGCAGCGTTTTTCGGCAGGGGAAGTTAAAAAGCACAGATACGCAGTATTTT
TRBV28,TRBD1,TRBJ1-2,.,CASSQDRDGGYTF,TGTGCCAGCAGCCAAGACAGGGACGGTGGCTACACCTTC
TRBV5-1,.,TRBJ1-2,.,CATSRQGQDGYTF,TGCGCCACCTCCCGGCAGGGGCAAGATGGCTACACCTTC
TRBV6-5,.,TRBJ1-5,.,CASSYSGEQPQHF,TGTGCCAGCAGTTATTCAGGGGAGCAGCCCCAGCATTTT
TRBV7-6,.,TRBJ2-7,.,CASSRRSSYEQYF,TGTGCCAGCAGTCGCCGCAGCTCCTACGAGCAGTACTTC
TRBV7-9,.,TRBJ1-5,.,CASSLAHGGQPQHF,TGTGCCAGCAGCTTAGCGCATGGCGGTCAGCCCCAGCATTTT
TRBV2,.,TRBJ2-7,.,CASSAPGPYEQYF,TGTGCCAGCAGTGCTCCCGGTCCCTACGAGCAGTACTTC
TRBV28,.,TRBJ2-6,.,CASSAPGFVLTF,TGTGCCAGCAGTGCCCCGGGGTTCGTCCTGACTTTC
TRBV6-5,TRBD1,TRBJ1-2,.,CASSPGQGCGYTF,TGTGCCAGCAGTCCGGGACAGGGATGTGGCTACACCTTC
TRBV29-1,.,TRBJ2-5,.,CSVEGGQSQETQYF,TGCAGCGTTGAAGGTGGACAGTCCCAAGAGACCCAGTACTTC
TRBV2,.,TRBJ2-1,.,CASSAEPNNEQFF,TGTGCCAGCAGCGCGGAACCCAACAATGAGCAGTTCTTC
TRBV9,TRBD2,TRBJ2-2,.,CASSVGAGGDTGELFF,TGTGCCAGCAGCGTCGGGGCGGGGGGAGACACCGGGGAGCTGTTTTTT
TRBV5-1,.,TRBJ2-2,.,CASSRGQSNTGELFF,TGCGCCAGCAGCCGCGGACAGTCCAACACCGGGGAGCTGTTTTTT
TRBV5-8,.,TRBJ2-5,.,CASSLAQIEEETQYF,TGTGCCAGCAGCTTGGCCCAGATCGAGGAGGAGACCCAGTACTTC
TRBV19,.,TRBJ1-1,.,CASDTGMNTEAFF,TGTGCCAGTGATACAGGTATGAACACTGAAGCTTTCTTT
TRBV4-1,.,TRBJ1-1,.,CASSQVQVNTEAFF,TGCGCCAGCAGCCAGGTTCAGGTGAACACTGAAGCTTTCTTT
TRBV6-1,.,TRBJ2-1,.,CASSALSSYNEQFF,TGTGCCAGCAGTGCACTAAGCTCCTACAATGAGCAGTTCTTC
TRBV9,.,TRBJ2-2,once,CASSGIHPNTGELFF,TGTGCCAGCAGCGGTATACACCCGAACACCGGGGAGCTGTTTTTT
TRBV7-8,.,TRBJ2-1,once,CASSPGGSLGNEQFF,TGTGCCAGCAGCCCCGGGGGTAGCCTCGGGAATGAGCAGTTCTTC
TRBV7-2,.,TRBJ1-1,once,CASSLGNRDEAFF,TGTGCCAGCAGCTTAGGTAACAGGGACGAAGCTTTCTTT
TRBV15,.,TRBJ2-7,.,CATSSFRGSYEQYF,TGTGCCACCAGCAGTTTCCGGGGGTCCTACGAGCAGTACTTC
TRBV5-1,TRBD1,TRBJ2-5,.,CASSLDRGWQETQYF,TGCGCCAGCAGCTTGGACAGGGGTTGGCAAGAGACCCAGTACTTC
TRBV27,.,TRBJ2-6,.,CASSPQGISSGANVLTF,TGTGCCAGCAGCCCACAGGGAATCAGCTCTGGGGCCAACGTCCTGACTTTC
TRBV7-2,.,TRBJ2-2,once,CASSLAPVNTGELFF,TGTGCCAGCAGCTTAGCGCCGGTGAACACCGGGGAGCTGTTTTTT
TRBV6-5,.,TRBJ1-1,.,CASSTQGRGNTEAFF,TGTGCCAGCAGTACCCAAGGTAGAGGGAACACTGAAGCTTTCTTT
TRBV7-9,.,TRBJ2-6,.,CASSPTRDSGANVLTF,TGTGCCAGCAGCCCCACCAGGGATTCTGGGGCCAACGTCCTGACTTTC
TRBV29-1,.,TRBJ1-1,.,CSVEERPRGAFF,TGCAGCGTTGAAGAGAGGCCGCGTGGAGCTTTCTTT
TRBV29-1,TRBD1,TRBJ2-7,.,CSVVEGQGVLMRLKYF,TGCAGCGTTGTGGAGGGACAGGGGGTTTTAATGAGGTTGAAGTACTTC
TRBV5-1,.,TRBJ1-5,.,CASSLSITEPQHF,TGCGCCAGCAGCTTATCCATTACTGAGCCCCAGCATTTT
TRBV25-1,TRBD1,TRBJ2-1,.,CASSELTGGYYNEQFF,TGTGCCAGCAGTGAACTGACAGGGGGATATTACAATGAGCAGTTCTTC
TRBV7-6,TRBD1,TRBJ1-6,once,CASSPEGQVNSPLHF,TGTGCCAGCAGCCCAGAGGGACAGGTTAATTCACCCCTCCACTTT
TRBV4-2,.,TRBJ1-2,.,CASSQGEGMVYGYTF,TGTGCCAGCAGCCAAGGGGAGGGGATGGTCTATGGCTACACCTTC
TRBV27,TRBD2,TRBJ2-7,.,CASSLRGLAGTYEQYF,TGTGCCAGCAGCCTTCGAGGACTAGCGGGTACCTACGAGCAGTACTTC
TRBV10-3,.,TRBJ1-6,.,CAISPGTTEDSPLHF,TGTGCCATCAGTCCCGGGACAACTGAGGATTCACCCCTCCACTTT